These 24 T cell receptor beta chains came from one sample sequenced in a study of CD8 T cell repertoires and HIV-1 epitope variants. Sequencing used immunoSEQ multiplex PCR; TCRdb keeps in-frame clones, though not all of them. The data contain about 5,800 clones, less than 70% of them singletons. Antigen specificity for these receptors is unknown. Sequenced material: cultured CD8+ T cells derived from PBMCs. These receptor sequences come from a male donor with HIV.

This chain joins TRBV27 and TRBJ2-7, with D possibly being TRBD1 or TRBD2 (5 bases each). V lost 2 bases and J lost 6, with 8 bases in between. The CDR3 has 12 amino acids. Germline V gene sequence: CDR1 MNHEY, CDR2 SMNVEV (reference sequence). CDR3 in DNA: TGTGCCAGCAGTTTAGGGGGTAGCGAGCAGTACTTC. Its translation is CASSLGGSEQYF.

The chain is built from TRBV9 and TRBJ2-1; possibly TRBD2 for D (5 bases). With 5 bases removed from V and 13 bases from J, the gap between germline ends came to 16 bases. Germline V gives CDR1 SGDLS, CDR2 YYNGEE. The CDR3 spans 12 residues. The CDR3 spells CASRGRALEQFF. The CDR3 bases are TGTGCCAGCAGGGGGAGAGCCCTGGAACAGTTCTTC.

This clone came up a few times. CDR3 bases: TGCGCCAGCGGGCGTGAAGCTTTCTTT. It is translated as CASGREAFF. The J gene is TRBJ1-1, the V gene TRBV10-2; no firm D call. Deletions cut 8 bases from V and 7 bases from J, with 5 bases between. This CDR3 has 9 residues. Germline V gene sequence: CDR1 WSHSY, CDR2 SAAADI.

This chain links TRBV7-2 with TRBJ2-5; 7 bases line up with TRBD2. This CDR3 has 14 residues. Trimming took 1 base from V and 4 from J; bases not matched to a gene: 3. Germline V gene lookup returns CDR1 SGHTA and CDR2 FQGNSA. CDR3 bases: TGTGCCAGCAGCTTAGGGTTAGCGGGAGAGACCCAGTACTTC. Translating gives CASSLGLAGETQYF.

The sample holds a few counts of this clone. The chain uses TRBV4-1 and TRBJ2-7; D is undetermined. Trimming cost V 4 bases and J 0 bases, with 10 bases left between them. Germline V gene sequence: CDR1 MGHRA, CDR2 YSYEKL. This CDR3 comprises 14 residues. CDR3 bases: TGCGCCAGCAGCCCCGGGCCCCTCTCCTACGAGCAGTACTTC. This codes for CASSPGPLSYEQYF.

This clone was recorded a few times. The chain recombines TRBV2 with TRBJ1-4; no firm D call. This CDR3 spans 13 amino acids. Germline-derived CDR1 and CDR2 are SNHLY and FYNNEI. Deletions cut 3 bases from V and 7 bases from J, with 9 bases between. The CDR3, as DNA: TGTGCCAGCAGTGACACAATAGGTGAAAAACTGTTTTTT. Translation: CASSDTIGEKLFF.

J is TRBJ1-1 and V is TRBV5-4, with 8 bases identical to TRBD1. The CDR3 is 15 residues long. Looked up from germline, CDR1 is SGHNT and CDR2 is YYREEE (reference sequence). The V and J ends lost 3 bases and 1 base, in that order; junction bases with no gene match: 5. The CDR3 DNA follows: TGTGCCAGCAGCTCCGGACAGGGCCAGAACACTGAAGCTTTCTTT. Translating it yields CASSSGQGQNTEAFF. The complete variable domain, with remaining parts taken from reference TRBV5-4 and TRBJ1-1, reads ETGVTQSPTHLIKTRGQQVTLRCSSQSGHNTVSWYQQALGQGPQFIFQYYREEENGRGNFPPRFSGLQFPNYSSELNVNALELDDSALYLCASSSGQGQNTEAFFGQGTRLTVV.

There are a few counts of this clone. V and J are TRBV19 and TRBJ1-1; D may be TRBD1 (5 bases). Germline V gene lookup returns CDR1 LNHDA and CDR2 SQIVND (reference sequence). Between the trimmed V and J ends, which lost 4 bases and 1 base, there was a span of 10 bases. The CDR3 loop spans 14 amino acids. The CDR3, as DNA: TGTGCCAGTAGTACAGGGATACGGAACACTGAAGCTTTCTTT. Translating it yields CASSTGIRNTEAFF.

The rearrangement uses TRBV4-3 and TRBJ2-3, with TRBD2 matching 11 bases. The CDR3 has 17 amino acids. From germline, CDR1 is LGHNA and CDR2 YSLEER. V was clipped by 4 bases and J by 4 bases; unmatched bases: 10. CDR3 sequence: CASSPEPSGGFADTQYF. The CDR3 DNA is TGCGCCAGCAGCCCCGAACCTAGCGGGGGGTTCGCAGATACGCAGTATTTT.

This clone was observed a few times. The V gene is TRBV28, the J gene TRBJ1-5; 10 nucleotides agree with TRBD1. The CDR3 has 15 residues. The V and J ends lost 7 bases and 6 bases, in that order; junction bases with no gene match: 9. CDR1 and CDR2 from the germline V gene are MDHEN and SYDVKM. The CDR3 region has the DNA TGTGCCAGCACCCGCGAGGGACAGGGGATTCAGCCCCAGCATTTT. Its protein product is CASTREGQGIQPQHF. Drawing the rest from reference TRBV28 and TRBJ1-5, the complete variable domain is DVKVTQSSRYLVKRTGEKVFLECVQDMDHENMFWYRQDPGLGLRLIYFSYDVKMKEKGDIPEGYSVSREKKERFSLILESASTNQTSMYLCASTREGQGIQPQHFGDGTRLSIL.

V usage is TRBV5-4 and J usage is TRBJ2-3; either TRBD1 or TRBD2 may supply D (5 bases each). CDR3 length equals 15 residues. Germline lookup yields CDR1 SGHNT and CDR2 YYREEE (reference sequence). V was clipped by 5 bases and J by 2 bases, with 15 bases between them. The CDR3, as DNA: TGTGCCAGCAGTCGGGACGGGGAGCCCACAGATACGCAGTATTTT. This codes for CASSRDGEPTDTQYF.

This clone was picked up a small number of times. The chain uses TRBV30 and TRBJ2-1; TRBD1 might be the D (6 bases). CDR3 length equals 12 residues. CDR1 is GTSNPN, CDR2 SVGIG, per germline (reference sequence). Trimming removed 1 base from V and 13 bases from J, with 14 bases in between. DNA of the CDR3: TGTGCCTGGAGTGAGGGGGAACAGCTCCAGTTCTTC. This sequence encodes CAWSEGEQLQFF. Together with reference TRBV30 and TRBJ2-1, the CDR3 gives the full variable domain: SQTIHQWPATLVQPVGSPLSLECTVEGTSNPNLYWYRQAAGRGLQLLFYSVGIGQISSEVPQNLSASRPQDRQFILSSKKLLLSDSGFYLCAWSEGEQLQFFGPGTRLTVL.

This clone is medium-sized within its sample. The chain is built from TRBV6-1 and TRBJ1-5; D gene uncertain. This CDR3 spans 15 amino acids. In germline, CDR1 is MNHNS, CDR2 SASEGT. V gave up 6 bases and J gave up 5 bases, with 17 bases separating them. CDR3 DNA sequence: TGTGCCAGCAGCGTAGACACCGACAACTATCAGCCCCAGCATTTT. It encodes CASSVDTDNYQPQHF.

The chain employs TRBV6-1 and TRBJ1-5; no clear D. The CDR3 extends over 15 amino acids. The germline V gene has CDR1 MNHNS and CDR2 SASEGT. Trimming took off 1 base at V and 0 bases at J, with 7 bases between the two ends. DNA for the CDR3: TGTGCCAGCAGTGAAGGATTGAATAGCAATCAGCCCCAGCATTTT. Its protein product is CASSEGLNSNQPQHF.

CDR3 nucleotides: TGTGCCAGCAGCTCCTACGGGACTCAAGAGACCCAGTACTTC. Translated, it gives CASSSYGTQETQYF. This sequence joins TRBV7-9 and TRBJ2-5, with D possibly being TRBD2 (6 bases). The CDR3 sequence is 14 residues long. CDR1 and CDR2 from the germline V gene are SEHNR and FQNEAQ (reference sequence). V was clipped by 4 bases and J by 2 bases, with 11 bases between them. The variable domain in full, with the rest retrieved from reference TRBV7-9 and TRBJ2-5, is DTGVSQNPRHKITKRGQNVTFRCDPISEHNRLYWYRQTLGQGPEFLTYFQNEAQLEKSRLLSDRFSAERPKGSFSTLEIQRTEQGDSAMYLCASSSYGTQETQYFGPGTRLLVL.

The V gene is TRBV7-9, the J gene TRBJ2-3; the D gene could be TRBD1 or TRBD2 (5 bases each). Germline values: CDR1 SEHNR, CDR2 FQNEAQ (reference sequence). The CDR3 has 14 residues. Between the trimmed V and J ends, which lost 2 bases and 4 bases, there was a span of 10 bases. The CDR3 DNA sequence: TGTGCCAGCAGCTTACTCAGGGAGTCAGATACGCAGTATTTT. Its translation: CASSLLRESDTQYF.

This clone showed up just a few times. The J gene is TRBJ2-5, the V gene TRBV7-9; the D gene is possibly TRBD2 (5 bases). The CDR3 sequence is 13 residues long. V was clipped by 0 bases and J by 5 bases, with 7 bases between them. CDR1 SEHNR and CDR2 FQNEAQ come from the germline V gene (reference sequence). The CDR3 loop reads CASSLAAEETQYF. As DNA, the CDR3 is TGTGCCAGCAGCTTAGCAGCGGAGGAGACCCAGTACTTC.

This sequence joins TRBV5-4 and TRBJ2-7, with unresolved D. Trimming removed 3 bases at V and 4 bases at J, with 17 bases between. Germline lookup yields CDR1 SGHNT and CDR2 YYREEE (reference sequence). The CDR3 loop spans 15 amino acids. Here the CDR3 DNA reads TGTGCCAGCAGCTGGTCCGAAAATATGGTGTACGAGCAGTACTTC. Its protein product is CASSWSENMVYEQYF.

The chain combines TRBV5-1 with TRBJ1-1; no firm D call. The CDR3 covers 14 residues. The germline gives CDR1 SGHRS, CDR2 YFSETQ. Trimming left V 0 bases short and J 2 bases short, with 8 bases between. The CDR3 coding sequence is TGCGCCAGCAGCTTGGAAGACGGTAACACTGAAGCTTTCTTT. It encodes CASSLEDGNTEAFF. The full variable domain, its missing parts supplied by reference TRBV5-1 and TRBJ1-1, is KAGVTQTPRYLIKTRGQQVTLSCSPISGHRSVSWYQQTPGQGLQFLFEYFSETQRNKGNFPGRFSGRQFSNSRSEMNVSTLELGDSALYLCASSLEDGNTEAFFGQGTRLTVV.

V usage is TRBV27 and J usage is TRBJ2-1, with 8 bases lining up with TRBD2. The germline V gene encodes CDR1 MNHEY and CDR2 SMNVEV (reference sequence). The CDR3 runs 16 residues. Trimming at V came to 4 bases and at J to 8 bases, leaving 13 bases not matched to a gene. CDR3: CASSSPLGTRFYEQFF. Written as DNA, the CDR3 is TGTGCCAGCAGTTCCCCCTTGGGGACTAGATTCTATGAGCAGTTCTTC.

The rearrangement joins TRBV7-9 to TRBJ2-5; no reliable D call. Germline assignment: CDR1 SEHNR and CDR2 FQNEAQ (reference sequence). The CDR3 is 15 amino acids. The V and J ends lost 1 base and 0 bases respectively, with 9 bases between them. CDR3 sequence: CASSLGGSYQETQYF. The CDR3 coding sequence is TGTGCCAGCAGCTTAGGTGGCAGCTACCAAGAGACCCAGTACTTC.

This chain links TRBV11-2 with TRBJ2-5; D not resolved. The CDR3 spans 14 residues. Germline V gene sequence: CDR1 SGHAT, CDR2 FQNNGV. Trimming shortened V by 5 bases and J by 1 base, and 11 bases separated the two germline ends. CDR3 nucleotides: TGTGCCAGCAGCCCATCGGTTGCCCAAGAGACCCAGTACTTC. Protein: CASSPSVAQETQYF. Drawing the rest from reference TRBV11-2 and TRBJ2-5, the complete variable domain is EAGVAQSPRYKIIEKRQSVAFWCNPISGHATLYWYQQILGQGPKLLIQFQNNGVVDDSQLPKDRFSAERLKGVDSTLKIQPAKLEDSAVYLCASSPSVAQETQYFGPGTRLLVL.

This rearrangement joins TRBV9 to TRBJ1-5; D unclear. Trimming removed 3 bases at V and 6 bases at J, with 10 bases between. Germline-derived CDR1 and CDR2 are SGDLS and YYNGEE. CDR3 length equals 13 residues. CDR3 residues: CASSDGESQPQHF. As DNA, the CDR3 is TGTGCCAGCAGCGACGGAGAAAGTCAGCCCCAGCATTTT.

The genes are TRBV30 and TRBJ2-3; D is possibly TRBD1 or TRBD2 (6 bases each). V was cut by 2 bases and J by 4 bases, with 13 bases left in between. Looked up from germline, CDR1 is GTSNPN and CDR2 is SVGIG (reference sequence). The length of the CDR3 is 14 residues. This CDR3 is CAWSWGRGADTQYF. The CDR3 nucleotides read TGTGCCTGGAGTTGGGGGCGCGGGGCAGATACGCAGTATTTT.